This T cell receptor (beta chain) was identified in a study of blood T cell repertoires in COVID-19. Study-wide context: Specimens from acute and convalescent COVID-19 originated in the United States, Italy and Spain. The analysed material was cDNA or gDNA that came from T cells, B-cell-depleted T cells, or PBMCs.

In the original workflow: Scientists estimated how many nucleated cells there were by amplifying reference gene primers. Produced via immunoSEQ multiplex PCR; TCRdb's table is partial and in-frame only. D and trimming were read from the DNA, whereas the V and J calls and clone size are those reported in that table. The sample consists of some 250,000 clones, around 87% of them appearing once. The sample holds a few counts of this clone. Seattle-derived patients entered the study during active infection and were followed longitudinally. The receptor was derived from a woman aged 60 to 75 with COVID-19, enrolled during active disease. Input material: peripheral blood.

CDR3 nucleotide sequence: TGTGCCGGCATCGGGGAGTCTGGAAACACCATATATTTT. It yields the protein CAGIGESGNTIYF. The genes are TRBV30 and TRBJ1-3, with unresolved D. From germline, CDR1 is GTSNPN and CDR2 SVGIG (reference sequence). Trimming cost V 8 bases and J 1 base, with 12 bases left between them. The CDR3 contains 13 residues.